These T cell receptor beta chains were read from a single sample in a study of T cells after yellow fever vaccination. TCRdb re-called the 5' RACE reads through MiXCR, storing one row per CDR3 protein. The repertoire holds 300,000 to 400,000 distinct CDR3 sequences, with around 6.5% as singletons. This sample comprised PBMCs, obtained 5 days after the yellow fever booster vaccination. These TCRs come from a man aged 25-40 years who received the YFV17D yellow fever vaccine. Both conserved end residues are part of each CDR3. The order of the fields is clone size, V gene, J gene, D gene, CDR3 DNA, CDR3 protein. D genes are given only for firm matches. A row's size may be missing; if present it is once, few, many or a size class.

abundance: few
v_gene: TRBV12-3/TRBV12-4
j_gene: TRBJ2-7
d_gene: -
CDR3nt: TGTGCCAGCCCCTCGGTCAGGACCGTGAAGGCCGAGCAGTACTTC
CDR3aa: CASPSVRTVKAEQYF

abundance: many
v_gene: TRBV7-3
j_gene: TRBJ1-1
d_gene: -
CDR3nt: TGTGCCAGCAGCTTTGGCGGGGGGGTAGACACTGAAGCTTTCTTT
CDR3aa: CASSFGGGVDTEAFF

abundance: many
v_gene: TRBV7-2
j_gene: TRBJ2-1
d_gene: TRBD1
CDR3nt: TGTGCCAGCCGGGGACAGGGGGCCTGGAATGAGCAGTTCTTC
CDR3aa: CASRGQGAWNEQFF

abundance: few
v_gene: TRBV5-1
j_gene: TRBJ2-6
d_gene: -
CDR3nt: TGCGCCAGCAGCACCACTGGGGCCAACGTCCTGACTTTC
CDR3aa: CASSTTGANVLTF

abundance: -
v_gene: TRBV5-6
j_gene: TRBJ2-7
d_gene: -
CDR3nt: TGTGCCAGCAGCATTCTATCCCGGGATGCAGGCGAGCAGTACTTC
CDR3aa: CASSILSRDAGEQYF

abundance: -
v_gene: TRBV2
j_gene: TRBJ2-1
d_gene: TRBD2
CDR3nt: TGTGCCACTAAGGGCGGGAGAAGGAATGAGCAGTTCTTC
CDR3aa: CATKGGRRNEQFF

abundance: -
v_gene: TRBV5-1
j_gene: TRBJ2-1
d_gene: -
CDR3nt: TGCGCCAGCAGCTTTTCTCCCGGGGAGAATGAGCAGTTCTTC
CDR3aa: CASSFSPGENEQFF

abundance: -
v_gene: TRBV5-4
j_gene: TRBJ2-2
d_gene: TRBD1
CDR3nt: TGTGCCAGCAGCCCCGGGTCCGGGACAGAAAACACCGGGGAGCTGTTTTTT
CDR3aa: CASSPGSGTENTGELFF

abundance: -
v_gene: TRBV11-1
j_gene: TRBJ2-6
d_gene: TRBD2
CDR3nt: TGTGCCAGCAGCTTGATACCGGGACTAGCGGGCTCTGGGGCCAACGTCCTGACTTTC
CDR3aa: CASSLIPGLAGSGANVLTF

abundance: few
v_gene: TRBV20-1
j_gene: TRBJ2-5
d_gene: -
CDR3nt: TGCAGTGCGGCAAAACAGGGTGGGGAGGAGACCCAGTACTTC
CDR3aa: CSAAKQGGEETQYF

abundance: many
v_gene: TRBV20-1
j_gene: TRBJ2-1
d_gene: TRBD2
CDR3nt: TGCAGTGCGCCGACTAGCGGGAGGTTAAATGAGCAGTTCTTC
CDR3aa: CSAPTSGRLNEQFF

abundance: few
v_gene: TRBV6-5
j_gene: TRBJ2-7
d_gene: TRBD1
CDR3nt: TGTGCCAGCAGTTACTCGGCCCCGACAGGGTTTATCTACGAGCAGTACTTC
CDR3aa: CASSYSAPTGFIYEQYF

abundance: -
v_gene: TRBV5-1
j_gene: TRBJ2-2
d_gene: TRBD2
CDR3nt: TGCGCCAGCAGCTTGTCGCCTAGCGGGAGTAACGGGGAGCTGTTTTTT
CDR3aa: CASSLSPSGSNGELFF

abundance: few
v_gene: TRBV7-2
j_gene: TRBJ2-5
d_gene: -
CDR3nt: TGTGCCAGCAGCCCCCACGAGACCCAGTACTTC
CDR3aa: CASSPHETQYF

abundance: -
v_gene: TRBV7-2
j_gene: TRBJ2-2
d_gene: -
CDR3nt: TGTGCCAGCAGCTTATGGGAGCGGAACACCGGGGAGCTGTTTTTT
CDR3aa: CASSLWERNTGELFF

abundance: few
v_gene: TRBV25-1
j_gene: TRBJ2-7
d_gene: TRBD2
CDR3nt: TGTGCCAGCACCCTAAGACGTCCAGCGGGAGGCTACGAGCAGTACTTC
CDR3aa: CASTLRRPAGGYEQYF

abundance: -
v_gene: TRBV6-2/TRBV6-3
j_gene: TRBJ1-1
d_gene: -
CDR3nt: TGTGCCACCCTAAGAGGTACCACCACTGAAGCTTTCTTT
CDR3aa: CATLRGTTTEAFF

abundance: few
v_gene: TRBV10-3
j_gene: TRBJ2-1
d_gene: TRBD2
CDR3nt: TGTGCCATCAGTGTGGGCGGGAGCGATTCCTACAATGAGCAGTTCTTC
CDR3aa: CAISVGGSDSYNEQFF

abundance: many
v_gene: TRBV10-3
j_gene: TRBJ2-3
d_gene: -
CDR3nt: TGTGCCATCAGTGAGAAAGGTTACACAGATACGCAGTATTTT
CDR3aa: CAISEKGYTDTQYF

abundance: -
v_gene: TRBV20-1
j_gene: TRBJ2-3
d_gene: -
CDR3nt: TGCAGTGCCGAGACGGAAACAACACCTGATACGCAGTATTTT
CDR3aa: CSAETETTPDTQYF

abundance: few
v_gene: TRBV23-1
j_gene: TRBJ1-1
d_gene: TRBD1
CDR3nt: TGCGCCAGCAGTCAACCGCGAGGACAGGGAGCGGCTGAAGCTTTCTTT
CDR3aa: CASSQPRGQGAAEAFF

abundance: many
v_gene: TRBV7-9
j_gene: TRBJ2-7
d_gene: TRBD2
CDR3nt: TGTGCCAGCAGCGGTAGCGGGAAGACGTTCGAGCAGTACTTC
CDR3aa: CASSGSGKTFEQYF

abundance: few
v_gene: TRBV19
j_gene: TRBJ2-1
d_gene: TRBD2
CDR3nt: TGTGCCAGTGCAGGGAGGGCCTGGAATGAGCAGTTCTTC
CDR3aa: CASAGRAWNEQFF

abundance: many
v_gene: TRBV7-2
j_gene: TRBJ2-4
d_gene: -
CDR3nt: TGTGCCAGCAGCGACTCATTCCCAAACATTCAGTACTTC
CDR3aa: CASSDSFPNIQYF

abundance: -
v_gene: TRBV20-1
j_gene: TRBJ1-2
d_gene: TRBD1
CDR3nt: TGCAGTGCTAGAGGGACAGGGCTGGTTGGCTACACCTTC
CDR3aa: CSARGTGLVGYTF

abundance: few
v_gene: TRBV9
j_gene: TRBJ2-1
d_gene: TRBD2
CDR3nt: TGTGCCAGCGGCCCTAGCGGGAGGTTGGATGAGCAGTTCTTC
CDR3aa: CASGPSGRLDEQFF